These T cell receptor beta chains were read from a single sample in a study of T cells after yellow fever vaccination. TCRdb fed the 5' RACE reads into MiXCR, producing one record per CDR3 protein. This sample has approximately 300,000 distinct CDR3 sequences; 6.8% occur once, and the top ten carry over 15%. The specimen comprised PBMCs, sampled 45 days after the first yellow fever vaccination. Receptor source: a man aged 18 to 29 who received the YFV17D yellow fever vaccine. Both conserved end residues are part of each CDR3. A D gene is named only where the DNA matches it firmly. Not every row has a clone size; where given, it reads once, few, many or a size class.

clone_size: .; v_call: TRBV27; j_call: TRBJ1-1; d_call: .; cdr3_aa: CASSHGLRAFF; cdr3_nt: TGTGCCAGCAGTCACGGGCTGCGAGCTTTCTTT
clone_size: few; v_call: TRBV5-6; j_call: TRBJ2-2; d_call: TRBD2; cdr3_aa: CASSLASLADGELFF; cdr3_nt: TGTGCCAGCAGCTTGGCTTCACTAGCGGACGGGGAGCTGTTTTTT
clone_size: .; v_call: TRBV5-1; j_call: TRBJ1-1; d_call: .; cdr3_aa: CASSLGYNITEAFF; cdr3_nt: TGCGCCAGCAGCTTAGGATACAACATCACTGAAGCTTTCTTT
clone_size: few; v_call: TRBV6-6; j_call: TRBJ1-6; d_call: .; cdr3_aa: CASSPDSPLHF; cdr3_nt: TGTGCCAGCTCTCCGGATTCACCCCTCCACTTT
clone_size: few; v_call: TRBV6-2/TRBV6-3; j_call: TRBJ2-1; d_call: .; cdr3_aa: CASRGWVNNEQFF; cdr3_nt: TGTGCCAGCCGGGGATGGGTGAACAATGAGCAGTTCTTC
clone_size: few; v_call: TRBV11-2; j_call: TRBJ1-2; d_call: .; cdr3_aa: CASSFDADSYGYTF; cdr3_nt: TGTGCCAGCAGCTTCGATGCAGACTCCTATGGCTACACCTTC
clone_size: few; v_call: TRBV5-4; j_call: TRBJ1-4; d_call: TRBD1; cdr3_aa: CASRRDSNEKLFF; cdr3_nt: TGTGCCAGCAGGCGGGACAGTAATGAAAAACTGTTTTTT
clone_size: .; v_call: TRBV6-2/TRBV6-3; j_call: TRBJ2-3; d_call: .; cdr3_aa: CASTKGGGLSTDTQYF; cdr3_nt: TGTGCCAGCACCAAAGGGGGGGGCCTCAGCACAGATACGCAGTATTTT
clone_size: many; v_call: TRBV2; j_call: TRBJ2-2; d_call: .; cdr3_aa: CASSESGGELFF; cdr3_nt: TGTGCCAGCAGTGAAAGTGGCGGGGAGCTGTTTTTT
clone_size: few; v_call: TRBV19; j_call: TRBJ1-6; d_call: .; cdr3_aa: CASRDLESPLHF; cdr3_nt: TGTGCCAGCCGGGACCTCGAGTCACCCCTCCACTTT
clone_size: few; v_call: TRBV9; j_call: TRBJ2-5; d_call: .; cdr3_aa: CASSVGVGGAGRETQYF; cdr3_nt: TGTGCCAGCAGCGTGGGCGTGGGGGGGGCCGGAAGAGAGACCCAGTACTTC
clone_size: .; v_call: TRBV29-1; j_call: TRBJ2-5; d_call: .; cdr3_aa: CSVDLRGLEGTQYF; cdr3_nt: TGCAGCGTTGACCTAAGAGGACTCGAGGGGACCCAGTACTTC
clone_size: few; v_call: TRBV29-1; j_call: TRBJ1-4; d_call: .; cdr3_aa: CSITQGFNEKLFF; cdr3_nt: TGCAGCATCACACAGGGTTTTAATGAAAAACTGTTTTTT
clone_size: many; v_call: TRBV7-6; j_call: TRBJ2-2; d_call: .; cdr3_aa: CASSDAPVNTGELFF; cdr3_nt: TGTGCCAGCAGCGACGCACCGGTGAACACCGGGGAGCTGTTTTTT
clone_size: .; v_call: TRBV5-5; j_call: TRBJ2-3; d_call: .; cdr3_aa: CASSTGADTQYF; cdr3_nt: TGTGCCAGCAGCACTGGGGCAGATACGCAGTATTTT
clone_size: few; v_call: TRBV5-4; j_call: TRBJ2-4; d_call: TRBD2; cdr3_aa: CASSSGGSTKNIQYF; cdr3_nt: TGTGCCAGCAGTAGCGGGGGGTCTACCAAAAACATTCAGTACTTC
clone_size: .; v_call: TRBV28; j_call: TRBJ2-3; d_call: .; cdr3_aa: CASTDMDFAETDTQYF; cdr3_nt: TGTGCCAGCACCGATATGGACTTCGCCGAGACAGATACGCAGTATTTT
clone_size: .; v_call: TRBV7-8; j_call: TRBJ2-7; d_call: .; cdr3_aa: CASSSEDRVDYEQYF; cdr3_nt: TGTGCCAGCAGCTCGGAAGACCGGGTTGACTACGAGCAGTACTTC
clone_size: many; v_call: TRBV5-1; j_call: TRBJ2-3; d_call: .; cdr3_aa: CASSFTHSTDTQYF; cdr3_nt: TGCGCCAGCAGCTTCACCCACAGCACAGATACGCAGTATTTT
clone_size: .; v_call: TRBV29-1; j_call: TRBJ2-2; d_call: TRBD2; cdr3_aa: CSVVGTNLGGLTGELFF; cdr3_nt: TGCAGCGTTGTGGGGACGAACCTGGGAGGGTTGACCGGGGAGCTGTTTTTT
clone_size: many; v_call: TRBV19; j_call: TRBJ1-2; d_call: TRBD1; cdr3_aa: CASSGPGQGAYGYTF; cdr3_nt: TGTGCCAGTAGCGGACCGGGACAGGGGGCCTATGGCTACACCTTC
clone_size: many; v_call: TRBV11-2; j_call: TRBJ1-1; d_call: .; cdr3_aa: CASSLVFTARADTEAFF; cdr3_nt: TGTGCCAGCAGCTTAGTATTCACAGCCCGCGCGGACACTGAAGCTTTCTTT
clone_size: many; v_call: TRBV10-3; j_call: TRBJ2-5; d_call: TRBD2; cdr3_aa: CAIRSGGGDQETQYF; cdr3_nt: TGTGCCATCCGGTCGGGAGGCGGGGACCAAGAGACCCAGTACTTC
clone_size: many; v_call: TRBV6-1; j_call: TRBJ2-1; d_call: TRBD2; cdr3_aa: CASKGGGSYNEQFF; cdr3_nt: TGTGCCAGCAAGGGCGGGGGCTCCTACAATGAGCAGTTCTTC
clone_size: few; v_call: TRBV5-1; j_call: TRBJ2-5; d_call: TRBD1; cdr3_aa: CASSLAAGGQETQYF; cdr3_nt: TGCGCCAGCAGCTTGGCGGCAGGGGGTCAAGAGACCCAGTACTTC
clone_size: many; v_call: TRBV7-9; j_call: TRBJ2-2; d_call: .; cdr3_aa: CASSQSGRNTGELFF; cdr3_nt: TGTGCCAGCAGCCAGAGTGGCAGGAACACCGGGGAGCTGTTTTTT
clone_size: .; v_call: TRBV12-3/TRBV12-4; j_call: TRBJ1-6; d_call: .; cdr3_aa: CASSGLSGPLHF; cdr3_nt: TGTGCCAGCAGTGGCCTCAGCGGGCCCCTCCACTTT
clone_size: few; v_call: TRBV7-9; j_call: TRBJ1-1; d_call: TRBD1; cdr3_aa: CASSFQQGSTEAFF; cdr3_nt: TGTGCCAGCAGCTTTCAACAGGGGTCCACTGAAGCTTTCTTT
clone_size: .; v_call: TRBV20-1; j_call: TRBJ2-5; d_call: .; cdr3_aa: CSAYGGTQYF; cdr3_nt: TGCAGTGCTTATGGTGGGACCCAGTACTTC
clone_size: many; v_call: TRBV6-1; j_call: TRBJ2-2; d_call: TRBD2; cdr3_aa: CASSPGLAVNTGELFF; cdr3_nt: TGTGCCAGCAGCCCGGGACTAGCGGTAAACACCGGGGAGCTGTTTTTT
clone_size: .; v_call: TRBV27; j_call: TRBJ2-1; d_call: TRBD1; cdr3_aa: CASSSLARTGISYNEQFF; cdr3_nt: TGTGCCAGCAGTTCCCTCGCCCGGACAGGGATCTCCTACAATGAGCAGTTCTTC
clone_size: many; v_call: TRBV28; j_call: TRBJ2-5; d_call: .; cdr3_aa: CASSSHHGLREEETQYF; cdr3_nt: TGTGCCAGCAGTTCACATCACGGCCTGAGAGAAGAAGAGACCCAGTACTTC
clone_size: many; v_call: TRBV28; j_call: TRBJ1-3; d_call: .; cdr3_aa: CASSWAGNTIYF; cdr3_nt: TGTGCCAGCAGTTGGGCTGGAAACACCATATATTTT
clone_size: few; v_call: TRBV15; j_call: TRBJ1-2; d_call: TRBD1; cdr3_aa: CATSRDRGMWGGYTF; cdr3_nt: TGTGCCACCAGCAGAGACAGGGGGATGTGGGGTGGCTACACCTTC
clone_size: .; v_call: TRBV5-4; j_call: TRBJ2-7; d_call: .; cdr3_aa: CASSVSNTGFYEQYF; cdr3_nt: TGTGCCAGCAGCGTATCAAATACAGGGTTCTACGAGCAGTACTTC
clone_size: few; v_call: TRBV4-3; j_call: TRBJ1-1; d_call: .; cdr3_aa: CASSPGDPTANTEAFF; cdr3_nt: TGCGCCAGCAGCCCCGGGGACCCCACTGCGAACACTGAAGCTTTCTTT
clone_size: many; v_call: TRBV4-1; j_call: TRBJ2-2; d_call: .; cdr3_aa: CASSQGFRMPGELFF; cdr3_nt: TGCGCCAGCAGCCAAGGGTTCAGGATGCCCGGGGAGCTGTTTTTT
clone_size: .; v_call: TRBV18; j_call: TRBJ1-2; d_call: .; cdr3_aa: CASSPRAGTYGYTF; cdr3_nt: TGTGCCAGCTCACCACGGGCGGGGACCTATGGCTACACCTTC
clone_size: few; v_call: TRBV20-1; j_call: TRBJ1-2; d_call: .; cdr3_aa: CSARDGTSNYGYTF; cdr3_nt: TGCAGTGCTAGAGACGGGACTTCGAACTATGGCTACACCTTC
clone_size: .; v_call: TRBV5-1; j_call: TRBJ2-4; d_call: TRBD1; cdr3_aa: CASSPIQGAGDIQYF; cdr3_nt: TGCGCCAGCAGCCCGATACAGGGGGCGGGGGACATTCAGTACTTC
clone_size: .; v_call: TRBV7-2; j_call: TRBJ2-6; d_call: .; cdr3_aa: CASSLRAAGANVLTF; cdr3_nt: TGTGCCAGCAGCTTAAGGGCAGCTGGGGCCAACGTCCTGACTTTC
clone_size: many; v_call: TRBV7-3; j_call: TRBJ2-3; d_call: TRBD2; cdr3_aa: CASSNGLAGDSSTDTQYF; cdr3_nt: TGTGCCAGCAGTAACGGACTAGCGGGGGATTCTAGCACAGATACGCAGTATTTT
clone_size: many; v_call: TRBV20-1; j_call: TRBJ2-3; d_call: .; cdr3_aa: CSARIGWGTDTQYF; cdr3_nt: TGCAGTGCTAGAATTGGGTGGGGCACAGATACGCAGTATTTT
clone_size: .; v_call: TRBV10-3; j_call: TRBJ2-1; d_call: TRBD2; cdr3_aa: CATSSSGGNNEQFF; cdr3_nt: TGTGCCACTAGTTCTAGCGGGGGGAACAATGAGCAGTTCTTC
clone_size: many; v_call: TRBV12-3/TRBV12-4; j_call: TRBJ1-5; d_call: .; cdr3_aa: CASSLGRGNQPQHF; cdr3_nt: TGTGCCAGCAGTTTAGGCAGGGGCAATCAGCCCCAGCATTTT
clone_size: .; v_call: TRBV5-5; j_call: TRBJ2-5; d_call: .; cdr3_aa: CASSPGWGVIETQYF; cdr3_nt: TGTGCCAGCAGCCCCGGCTGGGGCGTTATAGAGACCCAGTACTTC
clone_size: .; v_call: TRBV6-2/TRBV6-3; j_call: TRBJ2-7; d_call: .; cdr3_aa: CASRKVAVSYEQYF; cdr3_nt: TGTGCCAGCAGGAAGGTGGCAGTCTCCTACGAGCAGTACTTC
clone_size: many; v_call: TRBV6-1; j_call: TRBJ2-7; d_call: TRBD2; cdr3_aa: CASTSGVNSYEQYF; cdr3_nt: TGTGCCAGCACTAGCGGGGTAAACTCCTACGAGCAGTACTTC
clone_size: .; v_call: TRBV11-1; j_call: TRBJ2-2; d_call: .; cdr3_aa: CASSTLNTGELFF; cdr3_nt: TGTGCCAGCAGTACGCTTAACACCGGGGAGCTGTTTTTT
clone_size: .; v_call: TRBV6-1; j_call: TRBJ1-2; d_call: TRBD1; cdr3_aa: CASRDRGANYGYTF; cdr3_nt: TGTGCCAGCAGAGACAGGGGCGCTAACTATGGCTACACCTTC
clone_size: many; v_call: TRBV24-1; j_call: TRBJ2-1; d_call: .; cdr3_aa: CATSTGTNSREQFF; cdr3_nt: TGTGCCACCAGTACCGGGACCAACTCGCGGGAGCAGTTCTTC
clone_size: few; v_call: TRBV11-2; j_call: TRBJ1-1; d_call: .; cdr3_aa: CASSYGQLNTEAFF; cdr3_nt: TGTGCCAGCAGCTATGGACAGTTGAACACTGAAGCTTTCTTT
clone_size: few; v_call: TRBV6-1; j_call: TRBJ2-3; d_call: .; cdr3_aa: CASSPAGAGNTDTQYF; cdr3_nt: TGTGCCAGCAGCCCCGCCGGGGCGGGCAACACAGATACGCAGTATTTT
clone_size: few; v_call: TRBV4-3; j_call: TRBJ2-1; d_call: .; cdr3_aa: CASSQRSGGGAFF; cdr3_nt: TGCGCCAGCAGCCAAAGATCTGGGGGGGGGGCTTTCTTC
clone_size: few; v_call: TRBV28; j_call: TRBJ2-4; d_call: .; cdr3_aa: CASIMGGRGGKNIQYF; cdr3_nt: TGTGCCAGCATTATGGGGGGCAGGGGGGGCAAAAACATTCAGTACTTC
clone_size: few; v_call: TRBV7-2; j_call: TRBJ2-1; d_call: TRBD1; cdr3_aa: CASSPLGQGATVQFF; cdr3_nt: TGTGCCAGCAGCCCCCTTGGACAGGGGGCTACGGTCCAGTTCTTC